The subject of this entry is one T cell receptor beta chain. The antigen remains unidentified. To make TCR beta libraries, researchers used iRepertoire HTBI primers and Arm-PCR of CDR3 regions. One entry per CDR3 protein, called by TCRdb with MiXCR from the multiplex PCR reads. The repertoire holds around 460,000 distinct CDR3 sequences, with roughly 21% as singletons. The entry originates in a study of regulatory T cells in long-lasting Graves disease. Overall study results and limits: Sampling was limited to peripheral blood rather than thyroid tissue. More public clonotypes were shared by persistent patients (about 3,000) than by new patients (about 970). Limited samples may have lowered accuracy.

The time point is: persistent/refractory GD, antithyroid drugs over 5 years with positive TRAb. The authors made the TCR library using RNA they extracted from PBMCs. EDTA tubes collected approximately 10 milliliters of peripheral blood. V was trimmed by 8 bases and J by 4 bases, leaving 17 bases between them. The V gene's germline CDR1 is SNHLY and CDR2 FYNNEI. The CDR3 is 14 amino acids. The sequences come from peripheral blood mononuclear cells (PBMCs), collected when the disease was refractory, from a patient treated with antithyroid drugs. This clonotype was obtained from a female donor with Graves disease. The chain has TRBV2 and TRBJ1-1; perhaps TRBD1 as D (6 bases). The CDR3 DNA reads TGTGCCAGCTGTCTGGGCTCAGGGGTCACTGAAGCTTTCTTT. Its translation is CASCLGSGVTEAFF.